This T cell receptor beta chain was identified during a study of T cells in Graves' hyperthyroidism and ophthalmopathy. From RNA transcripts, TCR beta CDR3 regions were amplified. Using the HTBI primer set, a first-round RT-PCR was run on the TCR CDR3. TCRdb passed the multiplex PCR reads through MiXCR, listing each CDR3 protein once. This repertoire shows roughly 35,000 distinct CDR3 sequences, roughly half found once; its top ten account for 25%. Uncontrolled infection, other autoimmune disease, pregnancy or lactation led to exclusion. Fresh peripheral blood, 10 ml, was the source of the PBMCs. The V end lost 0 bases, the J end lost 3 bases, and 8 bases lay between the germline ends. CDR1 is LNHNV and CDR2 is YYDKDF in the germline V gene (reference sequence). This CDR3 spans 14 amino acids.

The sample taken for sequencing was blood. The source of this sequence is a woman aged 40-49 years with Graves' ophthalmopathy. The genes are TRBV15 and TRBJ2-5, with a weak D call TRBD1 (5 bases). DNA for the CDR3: TGTGCCACCAGCAGAGATGGCAGGGAAGAGACCCAGTACTTC. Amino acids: CATSRDGREETQYF.